This T cell receptor (beta chain) was recovered during a study of T cell changes during pregnancy in multiple sclerosis. Sequencing used immunoSEQ multiplex PCR; TCRdb keeps in-frame clones, though not all of them. The sample holds some 42,000 clones, more than 85% seen once. The V segment lost 6 bases and the J segment 4 bases; nucleotides outside the gene matches: 8. The CDR3 is made up of 13 amino acids. CDR1 and CDR2 from the germline V gene are SQVTM and ANQGSEA. This receptor was identified in a female donor with multiple sclerosis, enrolled in a pregnancy study. This material consisted of CD4+ T cells from peripheral blood mononuclear cells, taken in the third trimester of pregnancy. The chain combines TRBV29-1 with TRBJ1-2; TRBD1 matches at 7 bases. The CDR3 sequence is CSVMAPGGYGYTF. For the CDR3, the DNA is TGCAGCGTCATGGCCCCAGGGGGCTATGGCTACACCTTC.